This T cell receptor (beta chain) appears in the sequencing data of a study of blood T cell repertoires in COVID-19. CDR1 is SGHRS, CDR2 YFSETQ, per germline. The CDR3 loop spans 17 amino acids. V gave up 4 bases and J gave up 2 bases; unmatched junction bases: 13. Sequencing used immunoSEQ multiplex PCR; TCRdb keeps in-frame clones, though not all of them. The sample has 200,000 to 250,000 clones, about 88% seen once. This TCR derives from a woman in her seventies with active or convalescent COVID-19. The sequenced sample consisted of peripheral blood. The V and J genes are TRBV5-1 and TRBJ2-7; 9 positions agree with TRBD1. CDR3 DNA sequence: TGCGCCAGCAGCCTCTGGGACAGGGTTCAGGGGACCTACGAGCAGTACTTC. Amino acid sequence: CASSLWDRVQGTYEQYF. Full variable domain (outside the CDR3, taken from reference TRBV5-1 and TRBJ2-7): KAGVTQTPRYLIKTRGQQVTLSCSPISGHRSVSWYQQTPGQGLQFLFEYFSETQRNKGNFPGRFSGRQFSNSRSEMNVSTLELGDSALYLCASSLWDRVQGTYEQYFGPGTRLTVT.